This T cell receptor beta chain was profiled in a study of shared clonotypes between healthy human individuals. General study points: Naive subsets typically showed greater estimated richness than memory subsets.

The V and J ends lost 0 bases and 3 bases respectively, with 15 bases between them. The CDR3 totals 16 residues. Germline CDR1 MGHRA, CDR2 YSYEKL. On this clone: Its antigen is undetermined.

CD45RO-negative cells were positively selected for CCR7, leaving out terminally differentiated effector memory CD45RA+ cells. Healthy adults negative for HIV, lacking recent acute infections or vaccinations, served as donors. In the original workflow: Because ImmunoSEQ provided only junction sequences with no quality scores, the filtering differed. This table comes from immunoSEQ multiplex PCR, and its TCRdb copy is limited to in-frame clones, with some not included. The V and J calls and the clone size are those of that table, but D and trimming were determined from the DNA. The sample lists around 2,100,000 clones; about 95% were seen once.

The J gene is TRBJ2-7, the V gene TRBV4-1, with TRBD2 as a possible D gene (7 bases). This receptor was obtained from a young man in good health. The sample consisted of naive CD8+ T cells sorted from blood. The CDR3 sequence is CASSQEWGGLYYEQYF. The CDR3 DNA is TGCGCCAGCAGCCAAGAATGGGGGGGGCTCTACTACGAGCAGTACTTC.